This T cell receptor beta chain was sequenced in a study of T cells in Graves' hyperthyroidism and ophthalmopathy. From RNA transcripts, TCR beta CDR3 regions were amplified. The HTBI set primed first-round TCR CDR3 RT-PCR. Using its own MiXCR run on the multiplex PCR reads, TCRdb lists one record per CDR3 protein. This table has more than 500,000 distinct CDR3 sequences, approximately 15% appearing once. This clonotype occurred many times. Its cognate antigen is unknown. V gave up 2 bases and J gave up 9 bases, with 8 bases separating them. This CDR3 region has 13 residues. Germline V gene sequence: CDR1 SGHTA, CDR2 FQGNSA. Study-level results: Stable hyperthyroidism was separated from ophthalmopathy by a model based on 13 V-J features.

Not enrolled were patients with uncontrolled infection, other autoimmune disease, pregnancy or lactation. Fresh peripheral blood, roughly 10 ml, was the source of the PBMCs. Sequencing was done on a sample of blood. The clonotype originates from a middle-aged woman with Graves' ophthalmopathy. The J gene is TRBJ1-6, the V gene TRBV7-2; D might be TRBD1 (6 bases). CDR3 loop: CASSLQGRSPLHF. CDR3 coding DNA: TGTGCCAGCAGCTTACAGGGGCGTTCACCCCTCCACTTT.